The clone carrying this T cell receptor (beta chain) was counted at least ten times. What it binds is not known. TCRdb processed the reads anew with MiXCR; each CDR3 protein has one entry. The repertoire holds over 450,000 distinct CDR3 sequences, with about 11% as singletons. This sample was taken from a study of T cell repertoires in cytomegalovirus infection. The overall study: Indications came from public TCR beta signatures; they pointed to CMV infection and to a matching HLA type.

V was trimmed by 8 bases and J by 2 bases, leaving 11 bases between them. CDR1 and CDR2 from the germline V gene are LNHDA and SQIVND (reference sequence). CDR3 length equals 13 residues. Study conclusions and caveats: What dominated the ex vivo response were HLA-C-restricted CMV-specific TCR beta clonotypes. Public TCR beta family frequency separated CMV-and-HLA carriers, including in an independent cohort.

The J gene is TRBJ2-3, the V gene TRBV19; tentative D call: TRBD1 (6 bases). The TCR was taken from a human donor in good health (CMV status not recorded). Some clones in this sample may be carry-over from other donors' samples. Source material: PBMCs. The CDR3 spells CASRGTTTDTQYF. CDR3 DNA: TGTGCCAGTCGAGGGACAACCACAGATACGCAGTATTTT.